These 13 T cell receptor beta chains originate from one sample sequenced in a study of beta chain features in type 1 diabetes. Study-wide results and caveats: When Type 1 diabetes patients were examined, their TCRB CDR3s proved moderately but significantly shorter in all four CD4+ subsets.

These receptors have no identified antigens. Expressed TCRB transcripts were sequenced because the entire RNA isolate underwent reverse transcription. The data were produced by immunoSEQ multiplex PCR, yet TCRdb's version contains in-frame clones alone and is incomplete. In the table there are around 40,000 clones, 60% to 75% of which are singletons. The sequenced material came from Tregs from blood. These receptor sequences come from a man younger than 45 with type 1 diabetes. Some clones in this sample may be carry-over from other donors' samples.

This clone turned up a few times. The CDR3 reads CASSFTRTGELFF. DNA for the CDR3: TGTGCCAGCAGCTTCACAAGAACCGGGGAGCTGTTTTTT. The V call is TRBV11-2, the J call TRBJ2-2; D call uncertain. The CDR3 has 13 residues. The V gene's germline CDR1 is SGHAT and CDR2 FQNNGV. The V end was cut by 3 bases, the J end by 5 bases, with 7 bases between.

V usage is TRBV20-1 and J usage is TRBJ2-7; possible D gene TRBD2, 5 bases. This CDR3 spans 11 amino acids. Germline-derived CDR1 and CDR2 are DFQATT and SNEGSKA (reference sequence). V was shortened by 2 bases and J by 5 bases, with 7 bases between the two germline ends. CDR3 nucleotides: TGCAGTGCTAGATCTAGCCACGAGCAGTACTTC. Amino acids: CSARSSHEQYF.

The CDR3 sequence: CASSVRDRGFVTQYF. In nucleotides, the CDR3 is TGTGCCAGCAGTGTCCGGGACAGGGGGTTCGTGACCCAGTACTTC. The chain joins TRBV6-5 to TRBJ2-5; 11 positions agree with TRBD1. V shed 5 bases and J 7 bases; nucleotides not matched to a gene: 9. In germline, CDR1 is MNHEY, CDR2 SVGAGI. The CDR3 spans 15 residues.

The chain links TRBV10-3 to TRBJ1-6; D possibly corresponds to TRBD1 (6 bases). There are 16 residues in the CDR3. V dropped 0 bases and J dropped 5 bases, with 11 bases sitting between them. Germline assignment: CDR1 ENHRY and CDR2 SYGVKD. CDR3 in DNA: TGTGCCATCAGTGAGTCACGCACAGGGAATAATTCACCCCTCCACTTT. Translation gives CAISESRTGNNSPLHF.

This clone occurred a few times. The CDR3 coding sequence is TGTGCCAGCAGCTTGGGGCTGTGGGGGCAAGATGGCTACACCTTC. This sequence encodes CASSLGLWGQDGYTF. The chain is built from TRBV11-2 and TRBJ1-2; perhaps TRBD1 as D (6 bases). CDR1 and CDR2 (germline): SGHAT, FQNNGV. This CDR3 is built from 15 residues. V gave up 3 bases and J gave up 6 bases, with 17 bases separating them. The variable domain in full, completed from reference TRBV11-2 and TRBJ1-2, reads EAGVAQSPRYKIIEKRQSVAFWCNPISGHATLYWYQQILGQGPKLLIQFQNNGVVDDSQLPKDRFSAERLKGVDSTLKIQPAKLEDSAVYLCASSLGLWGQDGYTFGSGTRLTVV.

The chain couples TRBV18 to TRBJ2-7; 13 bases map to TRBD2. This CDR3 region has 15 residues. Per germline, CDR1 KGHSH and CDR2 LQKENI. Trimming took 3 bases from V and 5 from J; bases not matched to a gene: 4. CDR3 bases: TGTGCCAGCTCACCCGGACTAGCGGGGGCCCACGAGCAGTACTTC. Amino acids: CASSPGLAGAHEQYF.

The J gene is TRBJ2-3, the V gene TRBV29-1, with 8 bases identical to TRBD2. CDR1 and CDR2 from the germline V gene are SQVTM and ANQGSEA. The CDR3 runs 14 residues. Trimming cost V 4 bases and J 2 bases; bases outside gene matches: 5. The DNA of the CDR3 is TGCAGCGTTGGGACTAGCACAGCCACAGATACGCAGTATTTT. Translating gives CSVGTSTATDTQYF.

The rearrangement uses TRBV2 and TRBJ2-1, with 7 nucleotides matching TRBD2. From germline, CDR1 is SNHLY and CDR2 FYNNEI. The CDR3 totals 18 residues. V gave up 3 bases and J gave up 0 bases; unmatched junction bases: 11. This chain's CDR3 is CASSDPSGPALSYNEQFF. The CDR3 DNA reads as TGTGCCAGCAGTGACCCTAGCGGTCCTGCTCTCTCCTACAATGAGCAGTTCTTC.

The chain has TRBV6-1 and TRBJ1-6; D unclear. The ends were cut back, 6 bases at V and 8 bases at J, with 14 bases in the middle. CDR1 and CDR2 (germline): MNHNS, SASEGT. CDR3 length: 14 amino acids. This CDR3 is CASSAGPFHSPLHF. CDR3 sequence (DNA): TGTGCCAGCAGCGCGGGTCCCTTCCATTCACCCCTCCACTTT.

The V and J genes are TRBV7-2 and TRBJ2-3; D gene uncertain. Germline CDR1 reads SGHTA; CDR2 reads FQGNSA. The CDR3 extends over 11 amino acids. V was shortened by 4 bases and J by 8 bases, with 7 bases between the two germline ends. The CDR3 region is CASSSGGTQYF. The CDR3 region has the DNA TGTGCCAGCAGCTCCGGTGGTACGCAGTATTTT.

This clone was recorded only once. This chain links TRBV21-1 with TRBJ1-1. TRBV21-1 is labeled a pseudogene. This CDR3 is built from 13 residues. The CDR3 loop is CASSSRGGTEAFF. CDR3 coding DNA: TGTGCCAGCAGCTCAAGGGGGGGCACTGAAGCTTTCTTT.

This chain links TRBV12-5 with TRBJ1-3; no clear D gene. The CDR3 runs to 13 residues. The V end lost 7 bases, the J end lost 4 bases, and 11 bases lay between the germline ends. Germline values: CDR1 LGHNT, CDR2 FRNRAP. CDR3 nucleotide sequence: TGTGCTAGTGCTCGGGGAGCGGGAAACACCATATATTTT. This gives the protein CASARGAGNTIYF.

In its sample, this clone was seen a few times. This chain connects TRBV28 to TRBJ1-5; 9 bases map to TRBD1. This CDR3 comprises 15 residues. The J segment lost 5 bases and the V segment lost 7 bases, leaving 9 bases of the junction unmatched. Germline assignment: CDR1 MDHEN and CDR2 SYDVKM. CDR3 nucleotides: TGTGCCAGCAACTCCGCGACAGGGGGGTATCAGCCCCAGCATTTT. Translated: CASNSATGGYQPQHF.